This T cell receptor beta chain originates from a study of cytomegalovirus exposure and HLA in healthy donors. Study in general: In terms of ancestry, the Caucasian-associated cluster contained 80% to 90% of the roughly 400 genotyped donors.

Vbeta (60) and Jbeta (13) primers were used in the PCR. Profiled with immunoSEQ multiplex PCR; TCRdb holds only in-frame clones, not every one. Among about 120,000 clones listed, around 80% were seen once. The CDR3 spans 13 residues. Germline V gives CDR1 LNHDA, CDR2 SQIVND (reference sequence). V was clipped by 9 bases and J by 10 bases; unmatched bases: 7. Study-level results: More clonal expansion characterized HLA-associated TCR beta chains than equally common others in a later analysis. Several of the most significant clusters appeared linked to common viral pathogens, based on a later analysis.

The table lists this clone with a few counts. Antigen: not known. The sample was PBMCs. This TCR derives from a female donor in good health and CMV-seropositive. The chain links TRBV19 to TRBJ1-6; the match to TRBD1 covers 9 bases. CDR3 protein: CASRTGVGSPLHF. CDR3 sequence (DNA): TGTGCCAGCAGGACAGGGGTTGGCTCACCCCTCCACTTT.